A single sample is the source of the 19 T cell receptor beta chains below, sequenced in a study of cytomegalovirus exposure and HLA in healthy donors. PCR amplification relied on 60 Vbeta primers (plus 13 Jbeta primers). This table comes from immunoSEQ multiplex PCR, and its TCRdb copy is limited to in-frame clones, with some not included. The sample has some 170,000 clones, approximately 80% seen once. The specimen was PBMCs. The receptors here all came from a man aged 25 to 45 in good health and CMV-seropositive.

J is TRBJ1-5 and V is TRBV7-9, with a possible D match to TRBD1 (5 bases). The V and J ends lost 1 base and 2 bases respectively, with 12 bases between them. The CDR3 sequence is 16 residues long. Germline values: CDR1 SEHNR, CDR2 FQNEAQ (reference sequence). The CDR3 reads CASSLGSGHGNQPQHF. CDR3 coding DNA: TGTGCCAGCAGCTTAGGCTCAGGGCATGGCAATCAGCCCCAGCATTTT.

The chain employs TRBV11-2 and TRBJ1-4; D remains ambiguous. There are 15 residues in the CDR3. Germline CDR1 reads SGHAT; CDR2 reads FQNNGV. V lost 4 bases, J lost 0 bases, and 9 bases lay in between. Here the CDR3 DNA reads TGTGCCAGCAGCTCTTCCGGTGCAACTAATGAAAAACTGTTTTTT. Its protein product is CASSSSGATNEKLFF.

The V gene is TRBV5-5, the J gene TRBJ1-4; D ambiguous. CDR3 size: 14 residues. V was shortened by 4 bases and J by 8 bases, with 15 bases between the two germline ends. The germline V gene encodes CDR1 SGHKS and CDR2 YYEKEE (reference sequence). DNA for the CDR3: TGTGCCAGCAGCACTGGGCAGTTTGGGGAAAAACTGTTTTTT. Its translation is CASSTGQFGEKLFF.

The rearrangement uses TRBV6-5 and TRBJ2-6, with 8 bases identical to TRBD1. The CDR3 has 16 amino acids. Looked up from germline, CDR1 is MNHEY and CDR2 is SVGAGI. The junction had 2 bases not matched to a gene; V was cut back by 2 bases and J by 2 bases. CDR3: CASSYGRGPGANVLTF. DNA for the CDR3: TGTGCCAGCAGTTACGGCAGGGGGCCTGGGGCCAACGTCCTGACTTTC.

The genes are TRBV11-3 and TRBJ1-5, with 9 bases matching TRBD1. CDR1 SGHNT and CDR2 YENEEA come from the germline V gene. The CDR3 has 18 amino acids. The V segment lost 9 bases and the J segment 1 base; nucleotides outside the gene matches: 16. The CDR3: CASPQARTGEESNQPQHF. CDR3 in DNA: TGTGCCAGTCCCCAAGCCAGGACAGGGGAAGAGAGCAATCAGCCCCAGCATTTT.

A few counts support this clone. The rearrangement uses TRBV25-1 and TRBJ2-3; 7 bases are a match to TRBD1. Germline V gene sequence: CDR1 MGHDK, CDR2 SYGVNS. This CDR3 has 14 residues. The J segment lost 3 bases and the V segment lost 8 bases, leaving 8 bases of the junction unmatched. The CDR3 DNA follows: TGTGCCAGCGAACACAGGGGTGAGACAGATACGCAGTATTTT. This codes for CASEHRGETDTQYF.

The chain uses TRBV25-1 and TRBJ2-7; 10 bases match TRBD1. Germline lookup yields CDR1 MGHDK and CDR2 SYGVNS. V lost 6 bases and J lost 7; bases outside the gene matches: 6. This CDR3 is built from 13 residues. The CDR3 nucleotides are TGTGCCAGCAGCAGGACAGGGGGGGTGGAGCAGTACTTC. Translating gives CASSRTGGVEQYF.

This clone showed up just a few times. The chain recombines TRBV4-3 with TRBJ2-5, with 7 bases that match TRBD1. The V segment lost 6 bases and the J segment 5 bases; nucleotides outside the gene matches: 12. Germline CDR1 reads LGHNA; CDR2 reads YSLEER. The CDR3 consists of 15 residues. CDR3 sequence reads: CASSLTGNNRETQYF. The DNA for the CDR3 is TGCGCCAGCAGTCTGACAGGGAATAATCGGGAGACCCAGTACTTC.

The chain is built from TRBV30 and TRBJ2-7, with a possible D match to TRBD2 (5 bases). The CDR3 extends over 11 amino acids. Germline V gives CDR1 GTSNPN, CDR2 SVGIG (reference sequence). V shed 2 bases and J shed 6 bases, with 8 bases lying between them. The CDR3 here is CAWSRGPEQYF. The CDR3 DNA reads as TGTGCCTGGAGTCGGGGTCCCGAGCAGTACTTC.

This chain connects TRBV27 to TRBJ1-2; tentatively, D is TRBD1 (5 bases). The CDR3 spans 13 residues. Germline V gives CDR1 MNHEY, CDR2 SMNVEV (reference sequence). V gave up 5 bases and J gave up 1 base, with 8 bases separating them. The CDR3, as DNA: TGTGCCAGCAGTGCGGACAATAACTATGGCTACACCTTC. Its translation: CASSADNNYGYTF.

This clone was counted a single time. The chain combines TRBV5-1 with TRBJ2-5; 7 bases are shared with TRBD1. J gave up 2 bases and V 3 bases, and 4 bases lay outside the gene matches. The CDR3 runs to 14 residues. CDR1 SGHRS and CDR2 YFSETQ come from the germline V gene. CDR3 DNA sequence: TGCGCCAGCAGCTCACTGACAGGGCAAGAGACCCAGTACTTC. It specifies CASSSLTGQETQYF. The variable domain in full, with the rest retrieved from reference TRBV5-1 and TRBJ2-5, is KAGVTQTPRYLIKTRGQQVTLSCSPISGHRSVSWYQQTPGQGLQFLFEYFSETQRNKGNFPGRFSGRQFSNSRSEMNVSTLELGDSALYLCASSSLTGQETQYFGPGTRLLVL.

In DNA, the CDR3 is TGTGCCAGCAGTTTCCAGGGATTGAATTCACCCCTCCACTTT. This encodes CASSFQGLNSPLHF. J is TRBJ1-6 and V is TRBV28; D is possibly TRBD1 (5 bases). The ends were cut back, 3 bases at V and 7 bases at J, with 10 bases in the middle. CDR3 length equals 14 residues. In germline, CDR1 is MDHEN, CDR2 SYDVKM.

This clone appeared a few times. V and J are TRBV28 and TRBJ1-4, with 7 bases fitting TRBD1. V shed 6 bases, J shed 2 bases, and the junction held 6 bases outside the gene matches. CDR1 MDHEN and CDR2 SYDVKM come from the germline V gene. The CDR3 has 15 amino acids. CDR3 loop: CASSPDRATNEKLFF. The CDR3 DNA reads as TGTGCCAGCAGCCCCGACAGGGCGACTAATGAAAAACTGTTTTTT.

The chain links TRBV6-6 to TRBJ1-6, with 7 bases matching TRBD1. V gave up 4 bases and J gave up 6 bases; unmatched junction bases: 9. The CDR3 has 16 amino acids. Per the germline V gene, CDR1 is MNHNY and CDR2 is SVGAGI (reference sequence). This CDR3 reads CASSSQSRGFNSPLHF. The CDR3 nucleotides are TGTGCCAGCAGTTCGCAAAGCAGGGGGTTTAATTCACCCCTCCACTTT.

The V call is TRBV18, the J call TRBJ2-7; 7 bases line up with TRBD1. CDR3 size: 13 residues. V shed 8 bases, J shed 3 bases, and the junction held 7 bases outside the gene matches. The V gene's germline CDR1 is KGHSH and CDR2 LQKENI. CDR3 region: CASQETGSYEQYF. The DNA of the CDR3 is TGTGCCAGCCAGGAGACAGGGAGCTACGAGCAGTACTTC.

This chain links TRBV9 with TRBJ1-1; D possibly corresponds to TRBD1 (5 bases). Germline CDR1 reads SGDLS; CDR2 reads YYNGEE. The CDR3 contains 14 residues. Trimming removed 0 bases from V and 3 bases from J, with 9 bases in between. The CDR3 nucleotides read TGTGCCAGCAGCGTAGGAGCGGGGCACACTGAAGCTTTCTTT. Encoded protein: CASSVGAGHTEAFF. Variable domain in full (rest from reference TRBV9 and TRBJ1-1): DSGVTQTPKHLITATGQRVTLRCSPRSGDLSVYWYQQSLDQGLQFLIQYYNGEERAKGNILERFSAQQFPDLHSELNLSSLELGDSALYFCASSVGAGHTEAFFGQGTRLTVV.

J is TRBJ1-2 and V is TRBV7-9; D is undetermined. Looked up from germline, CDR1 is SEHNR and CDR2 is FQNEAQ (reference sequence). CDR3 length: 15 residues. Trimming removed 2 bases from V and 3 bases from J, with 13 bases in between. The CDR3 sequence is CASSLRWASHYGYTF. The DNA for the CDR3 is TGTGCCAGCAGCTTACGATGGGCTTCTCACTATGGCTACACCTTC.

The J gene is TRBJ2-7, the V gene TRBV7-2; D might be TRBD1 (6 bases). Trimming took 5 bases from V and 1 from J, leaving 12 bases between them. The germline gives CDR1 SGHTA, CDR2 FQGNSA. The CDR3 runs 14 residues. CDR3 DNA sequence: TGTGCCAGCAGCCGGGACACAGGGTCCTACGAGCAGTACTTC. This encodes CASSRDTGSYEQYF.

V is TRBV19 and J is TRBJ1-5, with D maybe TRBD1 (6 bases). Trimming shortened V by 5 bases and J by 5 bases, and 22 bases separated the two germline ends. Germline CDR1 and CDR2: LNHDA and SQIVND (reference sequence). The CDR3 spans 17 residues. The CDR3 spells CASSEPTGGEDDQPQHF. DNA for the CDR3: TGTGCCAGTAGTGAACCTACGGGGGGCGAAGACGATCAGCCCCAGCATTTT.